This T cell receptor (beta chain) originates from a study of molecular identifiers for immune sequencing clone quantification. Study-wide context: Replicates split RNA from approximately 22,000 or 94,000 naive CD8 cells five ways, and the researchers sequenced four portions.

The authors built bulk TCR libraries by previously described methods with listed TCR primers. TCRdb ran MiXCR on the PCR reads and lists one entry per CDR3 protein. The table records about 60,000 distinct CDR3 sequences, approximately 18% of them present only once. This clonotype was seen only a few times. Naive CD8 libraries were made from about 20,000 to 1,000,000 sorted cells, and they used 10%, 30% or 50% RNA. CD8+CD4-CCR7+CD45RA+ sorting gave the naive CD8 T cells. Germline V gene lookup returns CDR1 SQVTM and CDR2 ANQGSEA. V dropped 6 bases and J dropped 1; count of bases not matched to a gene: 8. The CDR3 has 15 amino acids.

Sequenced input: naive CD8+ T cells from blood, with Jurkat cell RNA spiked in. Subset in this sample: FACS-sorted CD8+CD4-CCR7+CD45RA+ naive T cells. The receptor was derived from a human donor in good health. Some libraries in this study had Jurkat cell RNA spiked in. The chain employs TRBV29-1 and TRBJ1-2; 10 bases are shared with TRBD1. CDR3 DNA sequence: TGCAGCGTCAGTACGGACAGGGGGTTTAACTATGGCTACACCTTC. Residues: CSVSTDRGFNYGYTF.